The entry that follows covers one TCR beta chain sequence. Some clones are missing from TCRdb's copy, which holds only in-frame ones; the method was immunoSEQ multiplex PCR. The repertoire includes 950,000 to 1,100,000 clones, roughly 70% of them detected once, and approximately 1.5% sits in the top ten. The data are from a study of shared clonotypes between healthy human individuals. Germline V gene sequence: CDR1 KGHSH, CDR2 LQKENI. Trimming removed 2 bases at V and 5 bases at J, with 15 bases between. The length of the CDR3 is 15 residues. The chain is built from TRBV18 and TRBJ1-1; D is perhaps TRBD1 (6 bases). The receptor was isolated from a man between 18 and 35 years old in good health. Sequencing was performed on memory CD4+ T cells sorted from blood. The subset: CD45RA-negative fraction. CDR3 DNA sequence: TGTGCCAGCTCACCAGCTTTCAACAGGGCAACTGAAGCTTTCTTT. This gives the protein CASSPAFNRATEAFF.